Below are 31 T cell receptor beta chains sequenced from a single sample in a study of blood T cell repertoires in COVID-19. Assay used: immunoSEQ multiplex PCR; TCRdb lists only in-frame clones, some missing. This sample has about 75,000 clones, with approximately 79% found just once. The sequenced sample was peripheral blood. The receptor set was obtained from a woman of 80 years or more with active or convalescent COVID-19.

The chain carries TRBV10-2 and TRBJ2-1; the match to TRBD2 covers 13 bases. The CDR3 is 15 amino acids. J gave up 10 bases and V 6 bases, and 9 bases lay outside the gene matches. Germline V gene data show CDR1 as WSHSY and CDR2 as SAAADI. The CDR3 reads CASRGGLAGSWEQFF. The CDR3 nucleotides are TGCGCCAGCAGGGGGGGACTAGCGGGAAGTTGGGAGCAGTTCTTC.

V gene TRBV6-2 or TRBV6-3 combines with J gene TRBJ1-2; D unclear. From germline, CDR1 is MNHEY and CDR2 SVGEGT. This CDR3 region has 11 residues. V was shortened by 3 bases and J by 6 bases, with 5 bases between the two germline ends. CDR3 residues: CASSYPDGYTF. Here the CDR3 DNA reads TGTGCCAGCAGTTATCCTGATGGCTACACCTTC.

The rearrangement uses TRBV9 and TRBJ2-1; tentative D call: TRBD1 (6 bases). Germline V CDR1 and CDR2: SGDLS, YYNGEE. The germline V and J ends were trimmed by 3 bases and 4 bases, with 11 bases remaining between them. This CDR3 contains 14 residues. The CDR3: CASSGGGWYNEQFF. The CDR3 nucleotides read TGTGCCAGCAGCGGAGGGGGATGGTACAATGAGCAGTTCTTC. The entire variable domain, with the rest obtained from reference TRBV9 and TRBJ2-1, is as follows: DSGVTQTPKHLITATGQRVTLRCSPRSGDLSVYWYQQSLDQGLQFLIQYYNGEERAKGNILERFSAQQFPDLHSELNLSSLELGDSALYFCASSGGGWYNEQFFGPGTRLTVL.

This chain connects TRBV27 to TRBJ1-2, with 9 bases that match TRBD1. CDR1 is MNHEY, CDR2 SMNVEV, per germline (reference sequence). CDR3 length: 18 residues. The ends lost 2 bases at V and 3 bases at J; junction bases unmatched: 13. CDR3 coding DNA: TGTGCCAGCAGTTTAAGACCATTTTGGACAGGGGACGACTATGGCTACACCTTC. Translated: CASSLRPFWTGDDYGYTF.

This clone was seen more than once but under ten times. The sample contains more than one DNA sequence encoding this CDR3. The V and J genes are TRBV19 and TRBJ2-7; TRBD2 might be the D (6 bases). This CDR3 is built from 14 residues. CDR1 and CDR2 from the germline V gene are LNHDA and SQIVND (reference sequence). The V and J ends lost 3 bases and 2 bases respectively, with 11 bases between them. The CDR3 DNA sequence: TGTGCCAGTAGTATCCGCGGCGGGACCTACGAGCAGTACTTC. It translates to CASSIRGGTYEQYF.

The chain carries TRBV18 and TRBJ2-1, with 7 bases that match TRBD2. The junction had 6 bases not matched to a gene; V was cut back by 3 bases and J by 4 bases. This CDR3 has 15 amino acids. Germline CDR1 reads KGHSH; CDR2 reads LQKENI. The CDR3 is CASSPLTSEYNEQFF. In DNA form, the CDR3 reads TGTGCCAGCTCACCCCTTACTAGCGAGTACAATGAGCAGTTCTTC.

The rearrangement joins TRBV6-5 to TRBJ2-3; 11 nucleotides agree with TRBD2. CDR3 length: 16 residues. V was pared by 4 bases and J by 4 bases, with 7 bases of the junction left unmatched. The germline V gene has CDR1 MNHEY and CDR2 SVGAGI. The CDR3 reads CASSSSSGGPPDTQYF. For the CDR3, the DNA is TGTGCCAGCAGTTCCTCTAGCGGGGGGCCTCCAGATACGCAGTATTTT.

The chain carries TRBV6-2 or TRBV6-3 and TRBJ1-2; D uncertain. The CDR3 loop spans 15 amino acids. Per the germline V gene, CDR1 is MNHEY and CDR2 is SVGEGT. The V gene lost 0 bases and the J gene lost 5 bases, with 13 bases spanning the gap. CDR3 coding DNA: TGTGCCAGCAGTTACTCGCCCCAGCGAACATATGGCTACACCTTC. Amino acids: CASSYSPQRTYGYTF.

J is TRBJ2-1 and V is TRBV7-3; 9 positions match TRBD2. V was clipped by 1 base and J by 5 bases; unmatched bases: 12. CDR1 is SGHTA, CDR2 FQGTGA, per germline. This CDR3 contains 18 residues. The CDR3 coding sequence is TGTGCCAGCAGCTTAAACAGCCCCAATGCGGGAGGGGACAATGAGCAGTTCTTC. It is translated as CASSLNSPNAGGDNEQFF.

J is TRBJ2-7 and V is TRBV6-5; TRBD2 matches 7 bases. Germline CDR1 MNHEY, CDR2 SVGAGI. The J segment lost 2 bases and the V segment lost 7 bases, leaving 11 bases of the junction unmatched. The CDR3 consists of 15 residues. The DNA of the CDR3 is TGTGCCAGCAACCCCGGGGGGAACCTTCCCTACGAGCAGTACTTC. This codes for CASNPGGNLPYEQYF.

The V and J genes are TRBV5-1 and TRBJ2-7, with 9 bases fitting TRBD2. J was trimmed by 0 bases and V by 5 bases; bases with no gene match: 6. The germline V gene encodes CDR1 SGHRS and CDR2 YFSETQ. The CDR3 sequence is 15 residues long. CDR3 sequence: CASRRTSASSYEQYF. The CDR3 region has the DNA TGCGCCAGCAGGCGGACTAGCGCAAGCTCCTACGAGCAGTACTTC.

The rearrangement links TRBV11-2 to TRBJ2-7; possible D gene TRBD2, 6 bases. V lost 4 bases and J 3 bases, leaving 19 bases between the germline ends. CDR1 and CDR2 from the germline V gene are SGHAT and FQNNGV. The CDR3 consists of 16 residues. In nucleotides, the CDR3 is TGTGCCAGCAGCTCGTTTTTCGGCGGGGCTGGCTACGAGCAGTACTTC. This translates into CASSSFFGGAGYEQYF. The whole variable domain, filled in from reference TRBV11-2 and TRBJ2-7, reads EAGVAQSPRYKIIEKRQSVAFWCNPISGHATLYWYQQILGQGPKLLIQFQNNGVVDDSQLPKDRFSAERLKGVDSTLKIQPAKLEDSAVYLCASSSFFGGAGYEQYFGPGTRLTVT.

This clone was observed once. CDR3 DNA: TGTGCCAGCAGCCCCTCAGGGGCATTATATCTTAATTCACCCCTCCACTTT. Protein sequence: CASSPSGALYLNSPLHF. This rearrangement joins TRBV9 to TRBJ1-6, with D possibly TRBD1 on 6 matching bases. The CDR3 has 17 residues. Trimming removed 4 bases at V and 6 bases at J, with 20 bases between. Germline lookup yields CDR1 SGDLS and CDR2 YYNGEE.

The chain uses TRBV6-4 and TRBJ1-6, with 7 nucleotides matching TRBD1. The CDR3 length is 16 residues. Looked up from germline, CDR1 is MRHNA and CDR2 is SNTAGT. Trimming took 10 bases from V and 0 from J; bases not matched to a gene: 9. The CDR3: CAINGQVSSYNSPLHF. The CDR3 bases are TGTGCCATTAATGGACAGGTTTCCTCCTATAATTCACCCCTCCACTTT.

The gene calls are TRBV7-6 and TRBJ1-1, with a weak D call TRBD1 (6 bases). V was clipped by 5 bases and J by 4 bases, with 17 bases between them. CDR3 length: 15 amino acids. CDR1 SGHVS and CDR2 FNYEAQ come from the germline V gene. This chain's CDR3 is CASSKLQGQVTEAFF. The DNA of the CDR3 is TGTGCCAGCAGCAAACTACAGGGCCAGGTCACTGAAGCTTTCTTT.

This clone has just a few counts. The rearrangement links TRBV7-2 to TRBJ1-5; a possible D gene is TRBD1 (6 bases). V gave up 5 bases and J gave up 1 base, with 12 bases separating them. The CDR3 is 15 residues long. The germline V gene encodes CDR1 SGHTA and CDR2 FQGNSA. CDR3 DNA: TGTGCCAGCAGCCCCACAGGGTTGAGCAATCAGCCCCAGCATTTT. It specifies CASSPTGLSNQPQHF.

The J gene is TRBJ1-5, the V gene TRBV28; 8 bases align to TRBD1. The V gene's germline CDR1 is MDHEN and CDR2 SYDVKM. Trimming took 7 bases from V and 0 from J; bases not matched to a gene: 5. This CDR3 contains 15 residues. The CDR3 here is CASTYDRGSNQPQHF. In nucleotides, the CDR3 is TGTGCCAGCACCTATGACAGGGGTAGCAATCAGCCCCAGCATTTT.

The chain recombines TRBV6-5 with TRBJ1-1, with D maybe TRBD1 (6 bases). Germline V lookup: CDR1 MNHEY, CDR2 SVGAGI. The CDR3 runs 16 residues. V was shortened by 2 bases and J by 0 bases, with 13 bases between the two germline ends. CDR3 nucleotides: TGTGCCAGCAGTTACCGAAGGCGACAGGTGAACACTGAAGCTTTCTTT. Translating gives CASSYRRRQVNTEAFF.

The rearrangement joins TRBV6-5 to TRBJ2-5; weak D call: TRBD2 (6 bases). The ends were cut back, 4 bases at V and 5 bases at J, with 11 bases in the middle. Per germline, CDR1 MNHEY and CDR2 SVGAGI. The CDR3 runs to 13 residues. DNA for the CDR3: TGTGCCAGCAGTTCGGGGGTCCGGGAGACCCAGTACTTC. Translation gives CASSSGVRETQYF.

The V and J genes are TRBV5-6 and TRBJ2-1; no reliable D call. V was trimmed by 0 bases and J by 8 bases, leaving 9 bases between them. The germline CDR1 and CDR2 sequences are SGHDT and YYEEEE. This CDR3 is built from 13 residues. The CDR3 nucleotides are TGTGCCAGCAGCTTGGTTAGTTTCCATGAGCAGTTCTTC. This encodes CASSLVSFHEQFF. Variable domain in full (rest from reference TRBV5-6 and TRBJ2-1): DAGVTQSPTHLIKTRGQQVTLRCSPKSGHDTVSWYQQALGQGPQFIFQYYEEEERQRGNFPDRFSGHQFPNYSSELNVNALLLGDSALYLCASSLVSFHEQFFGPGTRLTVL.

In this sample, this clone turned up once. This chain uses TRBV18 with TRBJ1-2, with TRBD1 matching over 9 bases. The CDR3 totals 16 residues. V was clipped by 0 bases and J by 4 bases; unmatched bases: 6. Germline CDR1 reads KGHSH; CDR2 reads LQKENI. Written as DNA, the CDR3 is TGTGCCAGCTCACCACCCTGGGACAGGGAAGTCTATGGCTACACCTTC. Its protein product is CASSPPWDREVYGYTF.

The V gene is TRBV6-5, the J gene TRBJ1-2; the D gene is possibly TRBD1 (6 bases). CDR3 length: 14 residues. Trimming left V 7 bases short and J 1 base short, with 13 bases between. Germline V gives CDR1 MNHEY, CDR2 SVGAGI. The CDR3 loop is CASISRDNNYGYTF. The CDR3 coding sequence is TGTGCCAGCATCTCCCGGGACAATAACTATGGCTACACCTTC.

The chain joins TRBV19 to TRBJ2-5, with 8 bases fitting TRBD1. The CDR3 sequence is 14 residues long. V was clipped by 5 bases and J by 2 bases; unmatched bases: 4. Per germline, CDR1 LNHDA and CDR2 SQIVND (reference sequence). CDR3 nucleotides: TGTGCCAGTAGTGTGGGGACAGGTCAAGAGACCCAGTACTTC. Its protein product is CASSVGTGQETQYF.

DNA of the CDR3: TGTGCCAGCAGCTTAGCCCGGGGACTAGCGGGGGGGTCCTACGAGCAGTACTTC. As protein: CASSLARGLAGGSYEQYF. The V and J genes are TRBV7-2 and TRBJ2-7; 16 bases align to TRBD2. This CDR3 region has 18 residues. V lost 0 bases and J lost 1; bases outside the gene matches: 3. Germline-derived CDR1 and CDR2 are SGHTA and FQGNSA. The entire variable domain, with the rest obtained from reference TRBV7-2 and TRBJ2-7, is as follows: GAGVSQSPSNKVTEKGKDVELRCDPISGHTALYWYRQSLGQGLEFLIYFQGNSAPDKSGLPSDRFSAERTGGSVSTLTIQRTQQEDSAVYLCASSLARGLAGGSYEQYFGPGTRLTVT.

V usage is TRBV5-1 and J usage is TRBJ2-3; 11 nucleotides agree with TRBD2. The length of the CDR3 is 15 residues. V was clipped by 6 bases and J by 3 bases; unmatched bases: 6. Germline values: CDR1 SGHRS, CDR2 YFSETQ. The CDR3 is CASTPTSGATDTQYF. The CDR3 bases are TGCGCCAGCACCCCGACTAGCGGGGCGACAGATACGCAGTATTTT.

The rearrangement links TRBV11-2 to TRBJ2-3; 9 bases align to TRBD2. Germline CDR1 reads SGHAT; CDR2 reads FQNNGV. The ends lost 1 base at V and 8 bases at J; junction bases unmatched: 7. The CDR3 has 15 amino acids. Here the CDR3 DNA reads TGTGCCAGCAGCTTAGCTGCTAGCGGGGAAGCTACGCAGTATTTT. Residues: CASSLAASGEATQYF.

This clone has just one count. This rearrangement joins TRBV4-3 to TRBJ2-5, with 8 positions matching TRBD2. The CDR3 is made up of 16 amino acids. V lost 4 bases and J lost 4; bases outside the gene matches: 11. In germline, CDR1 is LGHNA, CDR2 YSLEER. CDR3 in amino acids: CASSLLAGTIIETQYF. The CDR3 DNA reads TGCGCCAGCAGCCTCCTAGCGGGTACTATTATAGAGACCCAGTACTTC.

The rearrangement joins TRBV5-6 to TRBJ1-2, with D perhaps TRBD1 (5 bases). Germline V gene data show CDR1 as SGHDT and CDR2 as YYEEEE. CDR3 length: 14 amino acids. V lost 3 bases and J lost 8, with 17 bases in between. CDR3 loop: CASSSTALLWGYTF. The CDR3 DNA is TGTGCCAGCAGCTCGACAGCCTTGCTCTGGGGCTACACCTTC.

The chain uses TRBV6-5 and TRBJ1-1; D gene uncertain. This CDR3 is 12 amino acids long. Trimming removed 6 bases at V and 4 bases at J, with 9 bases between. In germline, CDR1 is MNHEY, CDR2 SVGAGI. The CDR3 spells CASSTSSTEAFF. In DNA, the CDR3 is TGTGCCAGCAGCACTAGCAGCACTGAAGCTTTCTTT.

The chain employs TRBV29-1 and TRBJ2-4, with D perhaps matching TRBD2 (5 bases). Germline V gene sequence: CDR1 SQVTM, CDR2 ANQGSEA. Trimming removed 2 bases from V and 10 bases from J, with 12 bases in between. The CDR3 contains 12 residues. The CDR3 loop is CSVEKGDRIQYF. CDR3 DNA sequence: TGCAGCGTTGAAAAGGGAGATCGGATTCAGTACTTC.

The chain is built from TRBV7-2 and TRBJ2-7; D call uncertain. CDR3 length equals 12 residues. Per germline, CDR1 SGHTA and CDR2 FQGNSA. The V gene lost 0 bases and the J gene lost 6 bases, with 6 bases spanning the gap. This CDR3 reads CASSLARSEQYF. The CDR3 nucleotides are TGTGCCAGCAGCTTAGCGCGGTCCGAGCAGTACTTC.